Shown below are 21 T cell receptor beta chains from a single sample sequenced in a study of blood T cell repertoires in COVID-19. Only in-frame clones appear in the TCRdb table, and some are missing; sequencing was by immunoSEQ multiplex PCR. The sample holds about 130,000 clones, roughly 90% seen once. Material: PBMCs or T cells enriched from blood (not recorded which). The receptors here all came from a woman between 50 and 59 years old who had recovered from COVID-19.

This chain connects TRBV5-6 to TRBJ2-5; tentatively, D is TRBD2 (7 bases). The V end was cut by 4 bases, the J end by 5 bases, with 18 bases between. The CDR3 has 15 residues. Germline V gene sequence: CDR1 SGHDT, CDR2 YYEEEE. CDR3 amino acids: CASSPVGGLGETQYF. The CDR3 DNA reads TGTGCCAGCAGCCCCGTCGGGGGGCTGGGGGAGACCCAGTACTTC.

This clone has a handful of counts. The chain joins TRBV30 to TRBJ1-3, with D possibly being TRBD1 (6 bases). The length of the CDR3 is 14 residues. V lost 4 bases and J 0 bases, leaving 10 bases between the germline ends. In germline, CDR1 is GTSNPN, CDR2 SVGIG (reference sequence). CDR3 DNA sequence: TGTGCCTGGACCAGGACAGACTCTGGAAACACCATATATTTT. Translating gives CAWTRTDSGNTIYF.

The CDR3 region is CASSQVWGQGGEQYF. DNA for the CDR3: TGCGCCAGCAGCCAAGTTTGGGGACAGGGCGGCGAGCAGTACTTC. The chain uses TRBV4-1 and TRBJ2-7; TRBD1 aligns across 9 bases. This CDR3 is 15 amino acids long. V shed 1 base and J 6 bases; nucleotides not matched to a gene: 7. The germline CDR1 and CDR2 sequences are MGHRA and YSYEKL.

The chain is built from TRBV7-9 and TRBJ1-1; 7 positions agree with TRBD1. The CDR3 loop spans 13 amino acids. Trimming at V came to 3 bases and at J to 5 bases, leaving 3 bases not matched to a gene. The germline V gene has CDR1 SEHNR and CDR2 FQNEAQ (reference sequence). CDR3 amino acids: CASSFGQETEAFF. The CDR3 nucleotides read TGTGCCAGCAGCTTCGGACAGGAAACTGAAGCTTTCTTT.

The chain employs TRBV5-1 and TRBJ2-3; a weak D match, TRBD2 (7 bases). The CDR3 loop spans 15 amino acids. The V gene lost 1 base and the J gene lost 3 bases, with 12 bases spanning the gap. CDR1 SGHRS and CDR2 YFSETQ come from the germline V gene. The CDR3 nucleotides are TGCGCCAGCAGCTTGAGAGGGGGGGCGACAGATACGCAGTATTTT. Translating gives CASSLRGGATDTQYF. Supplemented by reference TRBV5-1 and TRBJ2-3, the full variable domain reads KAGVTQTPRYLIKTRGQQVTLSCSPISGHRSVSWYQQTPGQGLQFLFEYFSETQRNKGNFPGRFSGRQFSNSRSEMNVSTLELGDSALYLCASSLRGGATDTQYFGPGTRLTVL.

This sequence joins TRBV7-2 and TRBJ2-7; D call uncertain. The ends were cut back, 3 bases at V and 3 bases at J, with 12 bases in the middle. CDR1 is SGHTA, CDR2 FQGNSA, per germline. The CDR3 sequence is 14 residues long. The CDR3 sequence: CASSFQYGFYEQYF. The DNA of the CDR3 is TGTGCCAGCAGCTTCCAATACGGGTTCTACGAGCAGTACTTC.

For the CDR3, the DNA is TGCGCCAGCAGTGTTGAGGGTGTTACTGAAGCTTTCTTT. This codes for CASSVEGVTEAFF. The genes are TRBV10-2 and TRBJ1-1, with no clear D. CDR3 length equals 13 residues. Germline CDR1 and CDR2: WSHSY and SAAADI. Between the trimmed V and J ends, which lost 4 bases and 5 bases, there was a span of 11 bases.

The rearrangement uses TRBV4-1 and TRBJ1-4, with TRBD1 matching over 9 bases. CDR3 size: 18 residues. Germline CDR1 reads MGHRA; CDR2 reads YSYEKL. Trimming took 4 bases from V and 0 from J; bases not matched to a gene: 9. The CDR3 spells CASSRPQGAYSTNEKLFF. The CDR3 DNA follows: TGCGCCAGCAGCCGCCCACAGGGGGCCTATTCAACTAATGAAAAACTGTTTTTT.

A single count supports this clone. This chain connects TRBV5-1 to TRBJ2-7; 9 positions match TRBD1. Germline CDR1 reads SGHRS; CDR2 reads YFSETQ. Germline trimming cut 4 bases from V and 4 bases from J; bases unmatched to any gene: 9. The CDR3 loop spans 15 amino acids. CDR3 protein: CASSNGQGRGYEQYF. In DNA, the CDR3 is TGCGCCAGCAGCAACGGACAGGGGAGAGGGTACGAGCAGTACTTC.

The CDR3 DNA follows: TGTGCCAGCAGCCTGCAGGGGTCTTCCTACGAGCAGTACTTC. Its protein product is CASSLQGSSYEQYF. The V and J genes are TRBV7-9 and TRBJ2-7; TRBD1 is a possible D gene (6 bases). The length of the CDR3 is 14 residues. V was trimmed by 5 bases and J by 1 base, leaving 12 bases between them. The V gene's germline CDR1 is SEHNR and CDR2 FQNEAQ (reference sequence).

This chain links TRBV18 with TRBJ2-7; 10 positions agree with TRBD1. J lost 4 bases, V lost 3 bases, and 9 bases had no gene match. The germline V gene encodes CDR1 KGHSH and CDR2 LQKENI. The CDR3 spans 16 residues. In DNA form, the CDR3 reads TGTGCCAGCTCACCCCCCAACCGGGACAGGGGATACGAGCAGTACTTC. Amino acid sequence: CASSPPNRDRGYEQYF.

The chain uses TRBV5-1 and TRBJ1-5, with D possibly matching TRBD1 (6 bases). In germline, CDR1 is SGHRS, CDR2 YFSETQ. Trimming took off 4 bases at V and 9 bases at J, with 20 bases between the two ends. This CDR3 contains 15 residues. CDR3 loop: CASSPEGGTTLPQHF. The CDR3 nucleotides read TGCGCCAGCAGCCCCGAGGGGGGGACCACTCTGCCCCAGCATTTT.

The V gene is TRBV7-6, the J gene TRBJ2-7, with 8 positions matching TRBD2. CDR1 SGHVS and CDR2 FNYEAQ come from the germline V gene. This CDR3 has 15 amino acids. The trim removed 2 bases at V and 0 bases at J, leaving 3 bases unmatched. The CDR3 here is CASSLPAGGSYEQYF. As DNA, the CDR3 is TGTGCCAGCAGCTTACCCGCGGGGGGCTCCTACGAGCAGTACTTC.

The genes are TRBV30 and TRBJ1-1; 8 bases match TRBD1. CDR1 is GTSNPN, CDR2 SVGIG, per germline (reference sequence). CDR3 length: 15 amino acids. Trimming removed 2 bases from V and 3 bases from J; junction bases left unmatched: 8. CDR3 nucleotides: TGTGCCTGGAGTCGGTCAGGGGGCTGGTACACTGAAGCTTTCTTT. It specifies CAWSRSGGWYTEAFF. Full variable domain (outside the CDR3, taken from reference TRBV30 and TRBJ1-1): SQTIHQWPATLVQPVGSPLSLECTVEGTSNPNLYWYRQAAGRGLQLLFYSVGIGQISSEVPQNLSASRPQDRQFILSSKKLLLSDSGFYLCAWSRSGGWYTEAFFGQGTRLTVV.

The rearrangement uses TRBV11-2 and TRBJ2-7; TRBD1 agrees at 10 bases. This CDR3 is built from 17 residues. Germline V lookup: CDR1 SGHAT, CDR2 FQNNGV. The ends lost 5 bases at V and 4 bases at J; junction bases unmatched: 14. As DNA, the CDR3 is TGTGCCAGCAGCAAATACGGAGGAGGGACAGGGGATTACGAGCAGTACTTC. Residues: CASSKYGGGTGDYEQYF.

The genes are TRBV28 and TRBJ1-1, with 12 bases that match TRBD1. The V gene end was trimmed by 6 bases and the J gene end by 5 bases; junction bases not matched to a gene: 4. The CDR3 sequence is 14 residues long. CDR1 and CDR2 (germline): MDHEN, SYDVKM. The CDR3 loop reads CASRGDRGQTEAFF. The CDR3, as DNA: TGTGCCAGCAGAGGGGACAGGGGGCAGACTGAAGCTTTCTTT.

The chain carries TRBV7-3 and TRBJ2-3, with a weak D call TRBD2 (5 bases). Trimming pared 5 bases from V and 3 bases from J, leaving 15 bases between. The CDR3 is 15 residues long. CDR1 is SGHTA, CDR2 FQGTGA, per germline. The CDR3 protein is CASSDSRVPTDTQYF. The CDR3 bases are TGTGCCAGCAGCGACTCGAGGGTTCCGACAGATACGCAGTATTTT.

V usage is TRBV6-2 or TRBV6-3 and J usage is TRBJ1-2, with D hard to call. Germline CDR1 reads MNHEY; CDR2 reads SVGEGT. The CDR3 is 13 amino acids. The V gene lost 2 bases and the J gene lost 2 bases, with 6 bases spanning the gap. CDR3 protein: CASSYRENYGYTF. Here the CDR3 DNA reads TGTGCCAGCAGTTACAGGGAGAACTATGGCTACACCTTC.

The V call is TRBV19, the J call TRBJ2-1; maybe TRBD1 (6 bases). This CDR3 is built from 15 residues. Trimming shortened V by 4 bases and J by 4 bases, and 14 bases separated the two germline ends. Per germline, CDR1 LNHDA and CDR2 SQIVND (reference sequence). In DNA, the CDR3 is TGTGCCAGTAGTAGACAGGAGGCGATATACAATGAGCAGTTCTTC. It yields the protein CASSRQEAIYNEQFF.

On this clone itself: At one boundary the junction diverges from the germline segment, which might be a read error. The chain has TRBV7-7 and TRBJ2-1, with D perhaps TRBD2 (5 bases). Germline loops: CDR1 SSHAT, CDR2 FNYEAQ (reference sequence). This CDR3 is 15 amino acids long. The CDR3 coding sequence is TGTGCTAGCAGCGGTGGCGGAGGCTCCTACAATGAGCAGTTCTTC. Its translation is CASSGGGGSYNEQFF.

This chain joins TRBV18 and TRBJ2-1; D perhaps matches TRBD1 (5 bases). Germline CDR1 and CDR2: KGHSH and LQKENI. The CDR3 has 15 residues. V lost 3 bases and J lost 3, with 12 bases in between. The DNA of the CDR3 is TGTGCCAGCTCACCCCCAGCAGGGCGCTACAATGAGCAGTTCTTC. Its protein is CASSPPAGRYNEQFF.